These 5 T cell receptor beta chains were all obtained from the same sample, sequenced in a study of blood T cell repertoires in COVID-19. Only in-frame clones appear in the TCRdb table, and some are missing; sequencing was by immunoSEQ multiplex PCR. The table lists 300,000 to 350,000 clones, about 90% of them singletons. The sample was peripheral blood. The source is a woman in her 70s with COVID-19, enrolled during active disease.

J is TRBJ1-2 and V is TRBV7-9; 7 bases line up with TRBD1. V lost 4 bases to trimming and J lost 7 bases; unmatched junction nucleotides: 15. The germline gives CDR1 SEHNR, CDR2 FQNEAQ (reference sequence). The CDR3 contains 16 residues. DNA for the CDR3: TGTGCCAGCAGCTCGGAAGTAGGGGGCTTGGAGGGTGGCTACACCTTC. Translated: CASSSEVGGLEGGYTF.

V usage is TRBV5-6 and J usage is TRBJ1-2; D might be TRBD1 (5 bases). Germline V gene data show CDR1 as SGHDT and CDR2 as YYEEEE. Trimming stripped 2 bases from V and 4 bases from J, with 12 bases between. The CDR3 runs to 14 residues. The DNA of the CDR3 is TGTGCCAGCAGCTTTGCTGACAGCGTCTATGGCTACACCTTC. This translates into CASSFADSVYGYTF. The full variable domain, completed using reference TRBV5-6 and TRBJ1-2, is DAGVTQSPTHLIKTRGQQVTLRCSPKSGHDTVSWYQQALGQGPQFIFQYYEEEERQRGNFPDRFSGHQFPNYSSELNVNALLLGDSALYLCASSFADSVYGYTFGSGTRLTVV.

Of note for this clone: Within the sample, other DNA sequences also encode this same CDR3. The J gene is TRBJ2-2, the V gene TRBV24-1; 7 positions match TRBD1. The CDR3 contains 16 residues. V lost 4 bases, J lost 2 bases, and 6 bases stayed unmatched. Germline CDR1 is KGHDR and CDR2 is SFDVKD. CDR3 nucleotides: TGTGCCACCAGTGACCCCCGACAGGGAAACACCGGGGAGCTGTTTTTT. Residues: CATSDPRQGNTGELFF.

This chain joins TRBV4-1 and TRBJ2-3; no clear D gene. The CDR3 covers 15 residues. V was pared by 0 bases and J by 6 bases, with 13 bases between. Germline V lookup: CDR1 MGHRA, CDR2 YSYEKL. CDR3 residues: CASSQDPTPPDTQYF. The CDR3 bases are TGCGCCAGCAGCCAAGACCCGACTCCCCCCGATACGCAGTATTTT.

The chain combines TRBV21-1 with TRBJ2-1; the table's D call TRBD1 went unverified against the DNA. TRBV21-1 is a pseudogene. The CDR3 has 15 amino acids. CDR3 DNA: TGTGCCAGCCGACAGGGGGCTTACTCCTACAATGAGCAGTTCTTC. Protein product: CASRQGAYSYNEQFF.